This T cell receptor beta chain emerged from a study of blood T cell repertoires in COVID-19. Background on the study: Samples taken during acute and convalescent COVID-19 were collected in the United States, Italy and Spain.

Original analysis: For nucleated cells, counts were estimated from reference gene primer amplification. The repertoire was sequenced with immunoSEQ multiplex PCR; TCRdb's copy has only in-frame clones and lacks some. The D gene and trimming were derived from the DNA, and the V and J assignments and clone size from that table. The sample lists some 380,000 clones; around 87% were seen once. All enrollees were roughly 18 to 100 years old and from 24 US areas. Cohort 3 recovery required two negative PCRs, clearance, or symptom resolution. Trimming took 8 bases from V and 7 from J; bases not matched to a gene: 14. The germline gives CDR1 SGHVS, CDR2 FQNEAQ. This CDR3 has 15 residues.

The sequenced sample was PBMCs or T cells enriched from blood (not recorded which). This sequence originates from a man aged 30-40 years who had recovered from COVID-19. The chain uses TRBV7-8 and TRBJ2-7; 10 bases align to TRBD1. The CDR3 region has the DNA TGTGCCAGCTCCCTCCCCCGACAGGGGGCGATGGAGCAGTACTTC. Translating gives CASSLPRQGAMEQYF.